These 17 T cell receptor beta chains came from one sample sequenced in a study of blood T cell repertoires in COVID-19. This table comes from immunoSEQ multiplex PCR, and its TCRdb copy is limited to in-frame clones, with some not included. In the table there are roughly 130,000 clones, about 92% of which are singletons. Sequencing used peripheral blood. These receptors came from a man aged 60 to 75 with COVID-19, enrolled during active disease.

The gene calls are TRBV10-1 and TRBJ2-5, with a possible D match to TRBD1 (6 bases). Between the trimmed V and J ends, which lost 5 bases and 5 bases, there was a span of 12 bases. Germline V gene data show CDR1 as WNHNN and CDR2 as SYGVQD (reference sequence). This CDR3 comprises 13 residues. DNA for the CDR3: TGCGCCAGCAGTCGACGGACAGTGGAGACCCAGTACTTC. Residues: CASSRRTVETQYF.

V and J are TRBV19 and TRBJ1-3, with D possibly TRBD1 on 6 matching bases. This CDR3 region has 14 residues. Germline V lookup: CDR1 LNHDA, CDR2 SQIVND (reference sequence). The ends were cut back, 5 bases at V and 4 bases at J, with 12 bases in the middle. The CDR3 nucleotides read TGTGCCAGTAGTCCCGACAGGATCGGAAACACCATATATTTT. Translation: CASSPDRIGNTIYF.

V gene TRBV7-2 combines with J gene TRBJ2-7; weak D call: TRBD2 (6 bases). V was pared by 5 bases and J by 1 base, with 18 bases between. This CDR3 comprises 16 residues. The germline gives CDR1 SGHTA, CDR2 FQGNSA. The CDR3 DNA follows: TGTGCCAGCAGCCAACCGCCCGGCGGGGTTTCCTACGAGCAGTACTTC. It is translated as CASSQPPGGVSYEQYF.

This chain links TRBV13 with TRBJ2-1, with 7 bases fitting TRBD2. The CDR3 runs 16 residues. The germline CDR1 and CDR2 sequences are PRHDT and FYEKMQ (reference sequence). Unmatched junction bases numbered 9, after V lost 5 bases and J lost 2 bases. The DNA for the CDR3 is TGTGCCAGCAGCCCCCAGCGGGAAACGACCTACAATGAGCAGTTCTTC. It codes for CASSPQRETTYNEQFF.

This clone was detected once. The gene calls are TRBV6-5 and TRBJ2-5, with D possibly TRBD2 on 5 matching bases. V lost 6 bases and J 4 bases, leaving 15 bases between the germline ends. CDR1 and CDR2 from the germline V gene are MNHEY and SVGAGI. This CDR3 is 14 amino acids long. CDR3 DNA: TGTGCCAGCAGCCAGGTCCCGGCGGGAGAGACCCAGTACTTC. Residues: CASSQVPAGETQYF.

This chain joins TRBV30 and TRBJ2-5; 8 bases match TRBD2. Trimming removed 5 bases from V and 5 bases from J; junction bases left unmatched: 13. Germline lookup yields CDR1 GTSNPN and CDR2 SVGIG (reference sequence). The CDR3 spans 15 residues. The CDR3 reads CAWAPGGGPEETQYF. CDR3 DNA: TGTGCCTGGGCTCCCGGCGGGGGGCCGGAGGAGACCCAGTACTTC.

The CDR3 spells CASSTAGNTEAFF. The CDR3 nucleotides are TGTGCCAGCAGCACCGCGGGGAACACTGAAGCTTTCTTT. V is TRBV11-3 and J is TRBJ1-1; D is unclear. Germline values: CDR1 SGHNT, CDR2 YENEEA. The CDR3 extends over 13 amino acids. V was pared by 5 bases and J by 1 base, with 8 bases between.

This clone was seen only once. The rearrangement uses TRBV12-5 and TRBJ1-1, with 7 bases that match TRBD1. The CDR3 is made up of 13 amino acids. Germline values: CDR1 LGHNT, CDR2 FRNRAP. The ends lost 6 bases at V and 1 base at J; junction bases unmatched: 2. The CDR3 is CASGTGKNTEAFF. The CDR3 coding sequence is TGTGCTAGTGGGACAGGGAAGAACACTGAAGCTTTCTTT.

This clone was recorded once. The chain uses TRBV5-4 and TRBJ2-5, with 8 bases that match TRBD2. V was clipped by 0 bases and J by 4 bases; unmatched bases: 5. The germline V gene encodes CDR1 SGHNT and CDR2 YYREEE (reference sequence). CDR3 length equals 15 residues. DNA for the CDR3: TGTGCCAGCAGCTTGGCGGCGGCGGGAGGAGAGACCCAGTACTTC. Translation: CASSLAAAGGETQYF.

This sequence joins TRBV5-1 and TRBJ2-3; 8 bases align to TRBD2. Germline V lookup: CDR1 SGHRS, CDR2 YFSETQ. This CDR3 contains 14 residues. With V trimmed by 3 bases and J by 1 base, 1 base remained unmatched. This chain's CDR3 is CASSSTSGTDTQYF. The CDR3, as DNA: TGCGCCAGCAGCTCGACTAGCGGCACAGATACGCAGTATTTT.

The rearrangement joins TRBV3-1 (or the pseudogene TRBV3-2) to TRBJ2-1; TRBD2 agrees at 12 bases. With V trimmed by 1 base and J by 9 bases, 4 bases remained unmatched. From germline, CDR1 is LGHDT and CDR2 YNNKEL (reference sequence). The CDR3 is 15 residues long. The CDR3 reads CASSQGTSGAFEQFF. In nucleotides, the CDR3 is TGTGCCAGCAGCCAAGGGACTAGCGGGGCGTTTGAGCAGTTCTTC.

DNA of the CDR3: TGTGCCAGCAGCCCGAGACTAGCGGGAGGAATCAGTGAGCAGTTCTTC. This translates into CASSPRLAGGISEQFF. V is TRBV7-2 and J is TRBJ2-1; TRBD2 matches 13 bases. Trimming took 5 bases from V and 9 from J; bases not matched to a gene: 10. CDR1 is SGHTA and CDR2 is FQGNSA in the germline V gene. The length of the CDR3 is 16 residues.

The chain employs TRBV19 and TRBJ1-4; TRBD1 aligns across 7 bases. The CDR3 contains 14 residues. J gave up 1 base and V 7 bases, and 3 bases lay outside the gene matches. The V gene's germline CDR1 is LNHDA and CDR2 SQIVND (reference sequence). The CDR3 DNA follows: TGTGCCAGTATCAACAGGGGAACTAATGAAAAACTGTTTTTT. Protein: CASINRGTNEKLFF.

The CDR3 DNA reads as TGTGCCAGCCGGGACAGGCCGGGCGACGACACCATATATTTT. It specifies CASRDRPGDDTIYF. The rearrangement joins TRBV19 to TRBJ1-3; 8 bases fit TRBD1. With 9 bases clipped from V and 8 bases from J, the junction kept 12 bases outside the gene matches. Per the germline V gene, CDR1 is LNHDA and CDR2 is SQIVND (reference sequence). The CDR3 sequence is 14 residues long. The full variable domain, completed using reference TRBV19 and TRBJ1-3, is DGGITQSPKYLFRKEGQNVTLSCEQNLNHDAMYWYRQDPGQGLRLIYYSQIVNDFQKGDIAEGYSVSREKKESFPLTVTSAQKNPTAFYLCASRDRPGDDTIYFGEGSWLTVV.

V is TRBV5-8 and J is TRBJ2-2; D unclear. Per the germline V gene, CDR1 is SGHTS and CDR2 is YDEGEE. The CDR3 runs to 16 residues. Trimming left V 4 bases short and J 5 bases short, with 18 bases between. DNA of the CDR3: TGTGCCAGCAGCGTGACCATCGGAGTCCGAACCGGGGAGCTGTTTTTT. Amino acid sequence: CASSVTIGVRTGELFF.

The J gene is TRBJ2-1, the V gene TRBV19; TRBD2 matches at 8 bases. Germline CDR1 and CDR2: LNHDA and SQIVND (reference sequence). This CDR3 has 16 amino acids. Trimming at V came to 2 bases and at J to 3 bases, leaving 6 bases not matched to a gene. The CDR3 DNA reads as TGTGCCAGTAGTATAACTCCAGCGGGAGACTACAATGAGCAGTTCTTC. Amino acids: CASSITPAGDYNEQFF.

This chain joins TRBV19 and TRBJ2-7; 12 bases agree with TRBD2. V dropped 4 bases and J dropped 3; count of bases not matched to a gene: 1. The germline V gene has CDR1 LNHDA and CDR2 SQIVND (reference sequence). CDR3 length equals 14 residues. In nucleotides, the CDR3 is TGTGCCAGTAGTAAGACTAGCGGGAGCTACGAGCAGTACTTC. This encodes CASSKTSGSYEQYF.